This note documents a single T cell receptor (beta chain) sequence. The antigen is unknown. These data come from a study of long-term antiretroviral therapy in people with HIV. The overall study: The oldest samples precede the 2015 immediate-ART recommendation by about a decade. Findings of the study overall: Within the repertoire, clones expanded before ART were dominant at all time points.

The CDR3 has 17 residues. V shed 4 bases, J shed 1 base, and the junction held 7 bases outside the gene matches. Germline V gives CDR1 MNHNS, CDR2 SASEGT. A v3.0 immunoSEQ assay was performed at survey level. About 35,000-55,000 T-cell genomes per sample were the sequencing target. TCRdb's copy holds only in-frame clones and misses some; the assay was immunoSEQ multiplex PCR. This table has about 33,000 clones, roughly 96% appearing once. The TCR sequence derives from a man aged 25 to 40 with HIV. V is TRBV6-1 and J is TRBJ2-1; 10 nucleotides match TRBD2. This specimen consisted of unsorted PBMCs, obtained approximately 6.8 years after starting antiretroviral therapy. CDR3 amino acids: CASSGPVAGGSYNEQFF. CDR3 in DNA: TGTGCCAGCAGTGGGCCTGTAGCGGGAGGTTCCTACAATGAGCAGTTCTTC.